Shown below are 30 T cell receptor beta chains from a single sample sequenced in a study of blood T cell repertoires in COVID-19. The method was immunoSEQ multiplex PCR; TCRdb's version includes in-frame clones alone and lacks a portion of them. The table lists roughly 280,000 clones, around nine tenths of them singletons. The sequencing sample was made of peripheral blood. These receptors came from a woman aged 60-75 years with COVID-19, enrolled during active disease.

This clone has a handful of counts. The chain joins TRBV27 to TRBJ2-7; TRBD1 is a possible D gene (6 bases). V was trimmed by 3 bases and J by 7 bases, leaving 10 bases between them. There are 12 residues in the CDR3. The germline V gene has CDR1 MNHEY and CDR2 SMNVEV (reference sequence). The CDR3 spells CASSFQGREQYF. The CDR3 DNA sequence: TGTGCCAGCAGTTTCCAGGGGCGAGAGCAGTACTTC.

J is TRBJ1-2 and V is TRBV30; D might be TRBD1 (5 bases). The germline V gene has CDR1 GTSNPN and CDR2 SVGIG (reference sequence). V lost 0 bases, J lost 8 bases, and 13 bases lay in between. The CDR3 length is 13 residues. CDR3 coding DNA: TGTGCCTGGAGTGTAATTTCAGGGTTCGGCTACACCTTC. As protein: CAWSVISGFGYTF.

V is TRBV29-1 and J is TRBJ2-7; tentative D call: TRBD2 (5 bases). Trimming shortened V by 3 bases and J by 3 bases, and 15 bases separated the two germline ends. From germline, CDR1 is SQVTM and CDR2 ANQGSEA. The CDR3 sequence is 14 residues long. Written as DNA, the CDR3 is TGCAGCGTTGATTCTGGAGGCGGACGCTACGAGCAGTACTTC. This sequence encodes CSVDSGGGRYEQYF.

This chain joins TRBV6-5 and TRBJ2-3, with D tentatively TRBD2 (6 bases). V was trimmed by 2 bases and J by 2 bases, leaving 11 bases between them. CDR3 length equals 15 residues. The germline V gene has CDR1 MNHEY and CDR2 SVGAGI. The CDR3 region is CASSYGWGDTDTQYF. CDR3 coding DNA: TGTGCCAGCAGTTACGGGTGGGGGGACACAGATACGCAGTATTTT.

V gene TRBV19 combines with J gene TRBJ1-2; TRBD1 agrees at 12 bases. The CDR3 runs 17 residues. CDR1 and CDR2 (germline): LNHDA, SQIVND (reference sequence). V lost 7 bases and J lost 6; bases outside the gene matches: 15. The DNA of the CDR3 is TGTGCCAGTAAAGGGTGGGACAGGGGGCTAAGCCCCGATGGCTACACCTTC. Its protein product is CASKGWDRGLSPDGYTF.

This sequence joins TRBV24-1 and TRBJ2-2, with D possibly being TRBD2 (6 bases). Trimming shortened V by 3 bases and J by 7 bases, and 14 bases separated the two germline ends. The V gene's germline CDR1 is KGHDR and CDR2 SFDVKD. The CDR3 runs to 15 residues. CDR3 loop: CATSDPGERGGELFF. As DNA, the CDR3 is TGTGCCACCAGTGATCCGGGGGAGCGAGGCGGGGAGCTGTTTTTT.

This chain uses TRBV28 with TRBJ1-2; tentatively, D is TRBD1 (6 bases). Between the trimmed V and J ends, which lost 10 bases and 8 bases, there was a span of 14 bases. The CDR3 runs 11 residues. The germline V gene encodes CDR1 MDHEN and CDR2 SYDVKM. The chain's CDR3 is CATTTGRGYTF. As DNA, the CDR3 is TGTGCCACCACGACAGGACGCGGCTACACCTTC.

In this sample, this clone turned up a few times. The gene calls are TRBV12-3 or TRBV12-4 and TRBJ1-5; D possibly corresponds to TRBD1 (5 bases). The CDR3 runs 13 residues. Trimming left V 3 bases short and J 8 bases short, with 11 bases between. CDR3 bases: TGTGCCAGCAGTTTCAGGGTTCAGGAGCCCCAGCATTTT. Amino acid sequence: CASSFRVQEPQHF.

The chain couples TRBV3-1 (or the pseudogene TRBV3-2) to TRBJ2-5; 9 nucleotides agree with TRBD1. V shed 3 bases and J 6 bases; nucleotides not matched to a gene: 11. Germline-derived CDR1 and CDR2 are LGHDT and YNNKEL (reference sequence). The CDR3 covers 16 residues. The CDR3 bases are TGTGCCAGCAGCCACTTATCCGGGACAGGGAAACAGACCCAGTACTTC. It encodes CASSHLSGTGKQTQYF.

The chain joins TRBV7-9 to TRBJ2-1; D call uncertain. The CDR3 sequence is 16 residues long. V lost 1 base, J lost 0 bases, and 10 bases lay in between. Germline loops: CDR1 SEHNR, CDR2 FQNEAQ (reference sequence). In nucleotides, the CDR3 is TGTGCCAGCAGCTTAGAAGTCGGTAGCTCCTACAATGAGCAGTTCTTC. Its translation: CASSLEVGSSYNEQFF.

CDR3 region: CASSRGRNTEAFF. CDR3 nucleotide sequence: TGTGCCAGCAGCCGAGGGAGGAACACTGAAGCTTTCTTT. The chain recombines TRBV7-3 with TRBJ1-1; D remains unclear. Germline values: CDR1 SGHTA, CDR2 FQGTGA. V lost 5 bases and J lost 1, with 8 bases in between. CDR3 length: 13 amino acids. Complete variable domain (other parts from reference TRBV7-3 and TRBJ1-1): GAGVSQTPSNKVTEKGKYVELRCDPISGHTALYWYRQSLGQGPEFLIYFQGTGAADDSGLPNDRFFAVRPEGSVSTLKIQRTERGDSAVYLCASSRGRNTEAFFGQGTRLTVV.

This clone was counted once. The chain carries TRBV18 and TRBJ2-7; D not resolved. V was trimmed by 3 bases and J by 1 base, leaving 7 bases between them. CDR3 length: 13 amino acids. CDR1 is KGHSH and CDR2 is LQKENI in the germline V gene. This CDR3 reads CASSPLRSYEQYF. The DNA for the CDR3 is TGTGCCAGCTCACCCCTACGTTCCTACGAGCAGTACTTC.

J is TRBJ2-1 and V is TRBV11-3, with D maybe TRBD1 (5 bases). The CDR3 has 16 amino acids. Germline lookup yields CDR1 SGHNT and CDR2 YENEEA. V was shortened by 2 bases and J by 4 bases, with 15 bases between the two germline ends. CDR3 in DNA: TGTGCCAGCAGCTTACGGACACCGGCCGCGTACAATGAGCAGTTCTTC. It translates to CASSLRTPAAYNEQFF.

This sequence joins TRBV11-3 and TRBJ2-1; TRBD1 might be the D (6 bases). Germline V gene lookup returns CDR1 SGHNT and CDR2 YENEEA. V lost 2 bases and J lost 5, with 10 bases in between. The CDR3 is 14 residues long. The CDR3 sequence is CASSLFSGDNEQFF. As DNA, the CDR3 is TGTGCCAGCAGCTTATTTTCAGGGGACAATGAGCAGTTCTTC.

The genes are TRBV5-1 and TRBJ1-1; D uncertain. The CDR3 covers 12 residues. Trimming took 0 bases from V and 8 from J, leaving 8 bases between them. Germline V gives CDR1 SGHRS, CDR2 YFSETQ. Written as DNA, the CDR3 is TGCGCCAGCAGCTTGGTCCCCCCGGAAGCTTTCTTT. Residues: CASSLVPPEAFF.

The CDR3 region has the DNA TGTGCCAGCAGCTCGGTCGGGGACAGAGAGGAGACCCAGTACTTC. As protein: CASSSVGDREETQYF. The chain recombines TRBV7-9 with TRBJ2-5; 7 nucleotides line up with TRBD1. Germline V gives CDR1 SEHNR, CDR2 FQNEAQ (reference sequence). This CDR3 region has 15 residues. Trimming cost V 4 bases and J 5 bases; bases outside gene matches: 10.

The genes are TRBV5-8 and TRBJ1-1; 7 nucleotides line up with TRBD1. This CDR3 has 17 residues. The germline V gene encodes CDR1 SGHTS and CDR2 YDEGEE. V lost 1 base to trimming and J lost 0 bases; unmatched junction nucleotides: 9. The CDR3 DNA sequence: TGTGCCAGCAGCTTGACACAGGGGCGACCTATGAACACTGAAGCTTTCTTT. Encoded protein: CASSLTQGRPMNTEAFF.

V and J are TRBV19 and TRBJ1-5; D may be TRBD1 (6 bases). The CDR3 is 14 amino acids. V was pared by 4 bases and J by 7 bases, with 14 bases between. CDR1 is LNHDA and CDR2 is SQIVND in the germline V gene (reference sequence). CDR3 protein: CASSTPQGHQPQHF. For the CDR3, the DNA is TGTGCCAGTAGTACCCCCCAGGGGCACCAGCCCCAGCATTTT.

This clone has a handful of counts. J is TRBJ1-2 and V is TRBV18; a possible D gene is TRBD1 (5 bases). V lost 2 bases, J lost 0 bases, and 10 bases lay in between. This CDR3 spans 15 amino acids. Germline values: CDR1 KGHSH, CDR2 LQKENI. The DNA for the CDR3 is TGTGCCAGCTCACCAGGGGCGCTCCCTAACTATGGCTACACCTTC. Translation: CASSPGALPNYGYTF.

The CDR3 sequence is CSASAGAGNTIYF. For the CDR3, the DNA is TGCAGTGCTAGTGCAGGGGCTGGAAACACCATATATTTT. This chain links TRBV20-1 with TRBJ1-3; possible D gene TRBD1, 6 bases. V was trimmed by 3 bases and J by 2 bases, leaving 8 bases between them. The germline CDR1 and CDR2 sequences are DFQATT and SNEGSKA (reference sequence). The CDR3 totals 13 residues.

V and J are TRBV4-1 and TRBJ1-2; unclear D gene. V was trimmed by 0 bases and J by 3 bases, leaving 11 bases between them. The germline gives CDR1 MGHRA, CDR2 YSYEKL. The CDR3 is 15 amino acids. The CDR3 sequence is CASSQEAAEHYGYTF. The CDR3 coding sequence is TGCGCCAGCAGCCAAGAAGCCGCCGAACACTATGGCTACACCTTC.

As regards this clone: The sample contains more than one DNA sequence encoding this CDR3. This chain links TRBV6-5 with TRBJ2-5, with 12 bases fitting TRBD2. Per the germline V gene, CDR1 is MNHEY and CDR2 is SVGAGI. The CDR3 consists of 15 residues. J was trimmed by 5 bases and V by 4 bases; bases with no gene match: 5. CDR3 residues: CASSSLAGGGETQYF. The CDR3 nucleotides read TGTGCCAGCAGTTCCCTAGCGGGAGGGGGGGAGACCCAGTACTTC.

This chain uses TRBV19 with TRBJ1-1; D is unresolved. Deletions cut 3 bases from V and 0 bases from J, with 11 bases between. CDR1 is LNHDA and CDR2 is SQIVND in the germline V gene (reference sequence). This CDR3 contains 15 residues. CDR3 nucleotides: TGTGCCAGTAGTATGAGGCCGGGGATGAACACTGAAGCTTTCTTT. Its translation: CASSMRPGMNTEAFF.

V usage is TRBV24-1 and J usage is TRBJ2-3, with TRBD2 matching over 7 bases. The CDR3 contains 15 residues. Germline V gives CDR1 KGHDR, CDR2 SFDVKD. Trimming cost V 4 bases and J 9 bases; bases outside gene matches: 12. CDR3 amino acids: CATSDLRGSTGTQYF. The CDR3 DNA reads as TGTGCCACCAGTGACCTGCGCGGGAGCACAGGCACGCAGTATTTT.

This rearrangement joins TRBV6-2 or TRBV6-3 to TRBJ2-2, with 7 bases identical to TRBD1. The CDR3 length is 16 residues. J lost 0 bases, V lost 2 bases, and 3 bases had no gene match. Germline CDR1 reads MNHEY; CDR2 reads SVGEGT. CDR3 in amino acids: CASSYRGLANTGELFF. As DNA, the CDR3 is TGTGCCAGCAGTTACAGGGGGCTCGCGAACACCGGGGAGCTGTTTTTT.

This sequence joins TRBV5-4 and TRBJ2-5; 7 positions match TRBD2. V trimming: 3 bases; J trimming: 3 bases; junction bases outside the gene matches: 8. The CDR3 runs 15 residues. Germline values: CDR1 SGHNT, CDR2 YYREEE (reference sequence). This chain's CDR3 is CASSSGLPREETQYF. The CDR3 DNA reads as TGTGCCAGCAGCTCGGGACTACCTAGAGAAGAGACCCAGTACTTC.

This chain joins TRBV4-3 and TRBJ2-7; TRBD1 is a possible D gene (5 bases). V lost 2 bases, J lost 4 bases, and 15 bases lay in between. The length of the CDR3 is 15 residues. CDR1 is LGHNA and CDR2 is YSLEER in the germline V gene. This CDR3 reads CASSQNQGKRYEQYF. Here the CDR3 DNA reads TGCGCCAGCAGCCAAAACCAGGGTAAGAGGTACGAGCAGTACTTC.

V and J are TRBV27 and TRBJ2-2; D possibly corresponds to TRBD2 (5 bases). CDR3 size: 13 residues. From germline, CDR1 is MNHEY and CDR2 SMNVEV (reference sequence). V dropped 2 bases and J dropped 6 bases, with 7 bases sitting between them. CDR3 sequence: CASSLREAGELFF. The CDR3 coding sequence is TGTGCCAGCAGTTTACGGGAAGCCGGGGAGCTGTTTTTT.

There are a few counts of this clone. Other DNA sequences in the sample encode the same CDR3. The genes are TRBV6-6 and TRBJ2-7, with D maybe TRBD1 (5 bases). The V end lost 5 bases, the J end lost 4 bases, and 9 bases lay between the germline ends. This CDR3 is built from 12 residues. Germline V CDR1 and CDR2: MNHNY, SVGAGI (reference sequence). The CDR3 spells CASSGQGYEQYF. The CDR3 DNA is TGTGCCAGCAGTGGCCAGGGATACGAGCAGTACTTC.

CDR3 DNA sequence: TGTGCCAGCAGTGGGGATCGAAGGGGGACAGATACGCAGTATTTT. Protein product: CASSGDRRGTDTQYF. The rearrangement joins TRBV28 to TRBJ2-3, with a possible D match to TRBD1 (6 bases). Germline values: CDR1 MDHEN, CDR2 SYDVKM. V was trimmed by 5 bases and J by 3 bases, leaving 15 bases between them. The CDR3 extends over 15 amino acids.